This TCR beta chain comes out of a study of T cells in localized non-small cell lung cancer. Study findings and constraints: Adjacent uninvolved lung tissue had the highest T cell clonality, exceeding tumor.

In this sample, this clone is medium-sized. Antigen unknown. Generated by immunoSEQ multiplex PCR, the TCRdb table keeps only in-frame clones and is missing some. The table records about 1,200 clones, approximately 25% of them present only once. This CDR3 is 16 amino acids long. Germline V gives CDR1 MGHRA, CDR2 YSYEKL. V lost 0 bases and J 0 bases, leaving 8 bases between the germline ends. The source was normal lung tissue next to the tumor, collected before any cancer treatment. The TCR originated in a man between 35 and 75 years old with stage II lung adenocarcinoma. The chain employs TRBV4-1 and TRBJ1-4; D gene uncertain. CDR3 in DNA: TGCGCCAGCAGCCAAGATGCGAGGGCAACTAATGAAAAACTGTTTTTT. Amino acid sequence: CASSQDARATNEKLFF.